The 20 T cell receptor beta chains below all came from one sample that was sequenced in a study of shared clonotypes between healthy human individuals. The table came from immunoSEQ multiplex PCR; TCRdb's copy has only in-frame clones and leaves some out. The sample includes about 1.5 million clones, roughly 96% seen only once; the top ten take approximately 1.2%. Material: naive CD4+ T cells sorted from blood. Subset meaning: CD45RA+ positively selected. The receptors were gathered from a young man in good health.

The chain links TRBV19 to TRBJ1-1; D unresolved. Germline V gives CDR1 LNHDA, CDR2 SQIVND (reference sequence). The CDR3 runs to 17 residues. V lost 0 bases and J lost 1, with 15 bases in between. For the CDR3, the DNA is TGTGCCAGTAGTATAGATAGGAGGAGAACACCGAACACTGAAGCTTTCTTT. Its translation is CASSIDRRRTPNTEAFF.

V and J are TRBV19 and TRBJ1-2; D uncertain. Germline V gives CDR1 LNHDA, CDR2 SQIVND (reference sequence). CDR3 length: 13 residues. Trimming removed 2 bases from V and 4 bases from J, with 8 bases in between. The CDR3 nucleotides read TGTGCCAGTAGTATACGACACCTCTATGGCTACACCTTC. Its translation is CASSIRHLYGYTF.

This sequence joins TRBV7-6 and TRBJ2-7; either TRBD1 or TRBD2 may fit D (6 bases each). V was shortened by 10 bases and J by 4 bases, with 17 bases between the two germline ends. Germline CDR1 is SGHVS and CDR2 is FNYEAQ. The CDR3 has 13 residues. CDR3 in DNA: TGTGCCAACTTCTTTGGGGGGCGGTACGAGCAGTACTTC. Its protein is CANFFGGRYEQYF.

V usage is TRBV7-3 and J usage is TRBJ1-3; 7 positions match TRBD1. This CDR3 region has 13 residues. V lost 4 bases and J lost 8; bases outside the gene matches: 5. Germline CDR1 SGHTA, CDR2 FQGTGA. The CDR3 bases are TGTGCCAGCAGCTATCGACAGGGTGACACCATATATTTT. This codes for CASSYRQGDTIYF.

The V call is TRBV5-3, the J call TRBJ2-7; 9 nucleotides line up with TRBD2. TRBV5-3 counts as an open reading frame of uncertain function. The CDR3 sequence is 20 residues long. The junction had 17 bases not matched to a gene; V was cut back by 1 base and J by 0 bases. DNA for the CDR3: TGTGCCAGAAGCTTGTCCGTACTAGCGGGCGATGCCAATAGCTCCTACGAGCAGTACTTC. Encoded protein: CARSLSVLAGDANSSYEQYF.

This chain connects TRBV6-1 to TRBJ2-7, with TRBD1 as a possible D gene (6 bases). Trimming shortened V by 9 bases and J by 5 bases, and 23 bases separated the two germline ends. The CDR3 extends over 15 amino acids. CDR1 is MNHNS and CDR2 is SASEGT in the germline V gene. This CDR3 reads CASSVGQFAPDEQYF. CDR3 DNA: TGTGCCAGTTCCGTTGGACAGTTCGCTCCTGACGAGCAGTACTTC.

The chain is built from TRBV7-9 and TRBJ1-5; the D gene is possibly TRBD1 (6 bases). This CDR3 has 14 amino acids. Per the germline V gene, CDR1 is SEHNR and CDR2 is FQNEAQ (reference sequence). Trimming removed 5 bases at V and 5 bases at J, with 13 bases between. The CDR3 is CASSRGDNHQPQHF. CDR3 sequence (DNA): TGTGCCAGCAGCCGCGGGGACAACCATCAGCCCCAGCATTTT.

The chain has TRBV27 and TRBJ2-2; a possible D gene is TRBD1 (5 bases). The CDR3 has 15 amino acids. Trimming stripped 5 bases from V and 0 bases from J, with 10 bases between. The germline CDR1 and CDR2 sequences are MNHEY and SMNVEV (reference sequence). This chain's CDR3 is CASSTKTANTGELFF. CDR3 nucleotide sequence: TGTGCCAGCAGTACAAAGACAGCGAACACCGGGGAGCTGTTTTTT.

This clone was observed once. Here the CDR3 DNA reads TGTGCCAGCAGCCAACGGGACTTTTACGGGGAGCTGTTTTTT. This translates into CASSQRDFYGELFF. The chain is built from TRBV5-4 and TRBJ2-2, with a possible D match to TRBD2 (6 bases). The V end was cut by 4 bases, the J end by 7 bases, with 14 bases between. Germline CDR1 SGHNT, CDR2 YYREEE (reference sequence). This CDR3 contains 14 residues.

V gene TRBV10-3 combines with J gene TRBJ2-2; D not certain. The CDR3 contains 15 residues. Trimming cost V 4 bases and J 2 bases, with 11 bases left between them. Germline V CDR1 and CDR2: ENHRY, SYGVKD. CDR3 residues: CAISANGPNTGELFF. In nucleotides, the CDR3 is TGTGCCATCAGTGCGAACGGCCCTAACACCGGGGAGCTGTTTTTT.

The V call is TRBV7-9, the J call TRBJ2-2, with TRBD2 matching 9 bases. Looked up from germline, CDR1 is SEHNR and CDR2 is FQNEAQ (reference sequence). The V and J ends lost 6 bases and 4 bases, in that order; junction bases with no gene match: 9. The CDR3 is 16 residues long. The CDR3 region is CASSFLTSGGTGELFF. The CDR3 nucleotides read TGTGCCAGCAGTTTCCTGACTAGCGGCGGCACCGGGGAGCTGTTTTTT.

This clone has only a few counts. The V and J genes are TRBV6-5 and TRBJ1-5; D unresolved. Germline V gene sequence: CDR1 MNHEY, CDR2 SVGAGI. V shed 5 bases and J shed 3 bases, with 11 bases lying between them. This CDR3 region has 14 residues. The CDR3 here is CASSALGVNQPQHF. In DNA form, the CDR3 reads TGTGCCAGCAGTGCCCTAGGAGTCAATCAGCCCCAGCATTTT.

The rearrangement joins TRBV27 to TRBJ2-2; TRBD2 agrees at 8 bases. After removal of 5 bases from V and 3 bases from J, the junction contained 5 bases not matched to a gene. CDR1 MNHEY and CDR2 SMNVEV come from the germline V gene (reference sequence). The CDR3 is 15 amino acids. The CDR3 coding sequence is TGTGCCAGCAGTCTACTAGCGGTGCACACCGGGGAGCTGTTTTTT. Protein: CASSLLAVHTGELFF.

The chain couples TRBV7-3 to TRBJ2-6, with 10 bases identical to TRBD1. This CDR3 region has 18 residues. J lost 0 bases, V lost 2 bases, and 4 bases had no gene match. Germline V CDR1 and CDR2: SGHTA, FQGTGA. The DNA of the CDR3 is TGTGCCAGCAGCTTATGGGGACAGGGGTTCTCTGGGGCCAACGTCCTGACTTTC. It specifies CASSLWGQGFSGANVLTF. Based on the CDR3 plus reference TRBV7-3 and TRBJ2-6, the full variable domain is GAGVSQTPSNKVTEKGKYVELRCDPISGHTALYWYRQSLGQGPEFLIYFQGTGAADDSGLPNDRFFAVRPEGSVSTLKIQRTERGDSAVYLCASSLWGQGFSGANVLTFGAGSRLTVL.

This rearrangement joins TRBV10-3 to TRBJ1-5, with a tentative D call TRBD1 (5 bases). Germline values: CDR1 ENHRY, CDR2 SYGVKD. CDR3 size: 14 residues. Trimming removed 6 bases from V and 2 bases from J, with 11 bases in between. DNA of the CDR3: TGTGCCATCAGCCAGGGCGTTGGCAATCAGCCCCAGCATTTT. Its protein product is CAISQGVGNQPQHF.

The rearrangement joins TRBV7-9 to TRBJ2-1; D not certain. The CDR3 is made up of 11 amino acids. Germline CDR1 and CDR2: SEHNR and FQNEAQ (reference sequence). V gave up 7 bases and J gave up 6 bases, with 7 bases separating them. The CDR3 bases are TGTGCCAGCAACGAGGTCAATGAGCAGTTCTTC. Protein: CASNEVNEQFF.

Written as DNA, the CDR3 is TGTGCCAGCAGCGACGAGCCCCCTAGTAGAAGGACGATGGAGGGACAATCTGGAAACACCATATATTTT. This encodes CASSDEPPSRRTMEGQSGNTIYF. J is TRBJ1-3 and V is TRBV9; D is perhaps TRBD1 (6 bases). In germline, CDR1 is SGDLS, CDR2 YYNGEE. Between the trimmed V and J ends, which lost 3 bases and 1 base, there was a span of 35 bases. The CDR3 sequence is 23 residues long.

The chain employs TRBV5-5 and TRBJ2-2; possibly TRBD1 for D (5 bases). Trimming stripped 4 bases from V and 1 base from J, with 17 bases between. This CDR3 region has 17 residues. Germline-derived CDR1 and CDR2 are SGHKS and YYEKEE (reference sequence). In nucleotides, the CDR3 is TGTGCCAGCAGCCTGGGCCCTGGAACAGGGAACACCGGGGAGCTGTTTTTT. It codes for CASSLGPGTGNTGELFF.

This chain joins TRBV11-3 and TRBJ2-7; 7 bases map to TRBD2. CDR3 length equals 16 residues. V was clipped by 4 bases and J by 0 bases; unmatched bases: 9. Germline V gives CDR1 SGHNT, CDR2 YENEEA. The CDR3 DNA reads TGTGCCAGCAGCTCGTCTCCAACTAGCGACTCCTACGAGCAGTACTTC. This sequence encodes CASSSSPTSDSYEQYF. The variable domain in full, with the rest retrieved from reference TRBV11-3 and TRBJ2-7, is EAGVVQSPRYKIIEKKQPVAFWCNPISGHNTLYWYLQNLGQGPELLIRYENEEAVDDSQLPKDRFSAERLKGVDSTLKIQPAELGDSAVYLCASSSSPTSDSYEQYFGPGTRLTVT.

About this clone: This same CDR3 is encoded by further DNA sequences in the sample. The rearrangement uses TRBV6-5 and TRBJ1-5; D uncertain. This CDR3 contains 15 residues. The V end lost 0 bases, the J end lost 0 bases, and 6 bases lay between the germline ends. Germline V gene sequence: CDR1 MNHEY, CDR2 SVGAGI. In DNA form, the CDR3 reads TGTGCCAGCAGTTACTCCGCAGTTAGCAATCAGCCCCAGCATTTT. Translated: CASSYSAVSNQPQHF.